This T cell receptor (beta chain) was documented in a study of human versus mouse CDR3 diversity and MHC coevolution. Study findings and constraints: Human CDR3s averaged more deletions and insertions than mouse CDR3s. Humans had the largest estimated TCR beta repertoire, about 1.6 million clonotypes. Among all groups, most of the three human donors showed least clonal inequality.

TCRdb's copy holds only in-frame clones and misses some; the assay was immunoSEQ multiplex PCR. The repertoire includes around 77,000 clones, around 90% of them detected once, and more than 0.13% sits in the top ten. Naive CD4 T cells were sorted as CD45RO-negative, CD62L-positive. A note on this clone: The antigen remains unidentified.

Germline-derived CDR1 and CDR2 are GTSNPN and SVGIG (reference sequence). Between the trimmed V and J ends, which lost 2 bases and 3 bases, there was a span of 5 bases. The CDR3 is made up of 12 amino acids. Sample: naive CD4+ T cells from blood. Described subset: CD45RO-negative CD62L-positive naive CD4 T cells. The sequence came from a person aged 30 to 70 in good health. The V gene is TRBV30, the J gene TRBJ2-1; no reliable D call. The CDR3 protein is CAWSPIYNEQFF. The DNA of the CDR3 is TGTGCCTGGAGTCCAATCTACAATGAGCAGTTCTTC.